Described below is a single TCR beta chain sequence and its context. Its antigen remains unidentified. Receptors were amplified or captured by 5' RACE. The input for every TCR library was approximately 3,500 ng of total RNA. cDNA was synthesized with SMARTScribe reverse transcriptase in eight separate reactions per sample. Unique molecular identifiers containing a 6-nucleotide sample barcode were introduced through template switching during cDNA synthesis. Two nested PCRs of roughly 16 and 10 cycles amplified the TCRalpha and TCRbeta cDNA, and bead purification followed each PCR. Before amplification, the cDNA was both treated with uracil DNA-glycosylase and purified with the QIAquick PCR purification kit. The second PCR added Illumina TruSeq-compatible adapters along with sample-specific barcodes. Library quality and concentration were assessed using TapeStation and Qubit, and about 4.7 ng of each library was pooled. Pooled libraries were sequenced on an Illumina HiSeq2500 single-index Rapid Run with 2 x 100 bp reads and custom sequencing primers. Per the original workflow: UMI-based consensus assembly with MiGEC version 1.2.6 was used to correct PCR and sequencing errors. MiXCR version 2.1.1 was used to carry out V(D)J alignment, clonotype assembly and CDR3 extraction. To normalise gene usage, clonotype sharing and MAIT/NKT TCR abundance, the top 1000, 10 000 and 20 000 clonotypes in each sample were analysed. After downsampling to 27 000 UMIs, diversity was calculated as the inverse Simpson index using the vegan R package. Paired Mann-Whitney U tests were applied to discordant twin pairs, and Benjamini-Hochberg correction was used for multiple testing. TCRdb reprocessed the reads, reporting each CDR3 protein sequence once and no DNA. Clone size and V and J calls follow TCRdb, not the original study. Per the sample table, the count is 120,000 to 150,000 distinct CDR3 sequences. Together, the top ten hold roughly 2.5% of the sample.

These data originate in a study of monozygotic twins with inflammatory bowel disease (dated by TCRdb to between 2018 and 2021). Some background on the complete study: In total, around 28 monozygotic twin pairs made up the full study: 19 Danish pairs, all IBD-discordant, plus nine German pairs, of which four were IBD-concordant and five were IBD-discordant. Disease-associated traits were sought mainly through comparisons between IBD patients and their genetically identical healthy co-twins within discordant pairs. Each individual had, on average, about 151 000 unique TCRalpha sequences and 181 000 unique TCRbeta sequences available for analysis.

The full study reports these points: Concordant and discordant twins showed no difference in repertoire similarity, possibly because of limited statistical power. No single strong signal or clonotype linked to IBD turned up in the results, so the idea that one exists was not supported. Background noise and inter-individual variability may have been introduced into the repertoires by the differing immunosuppressive treatments among patients. TCRbeta repertoire diversity, by inverse Simpson index, was decreased in IBD patients compared with their healthy co-twins. Fewer clonotypes were shared with other individuals by IBD patients than by healthy twins, most markedly in patients showing signs of disease activity. Different T cell subtypes could not be distinguished in the analysis.

A roughly 2.5 ml peripheral blood sample was drawn into PAXgene tubes per donor and stored at -80°C. Total RNA was isolated from whole blood with the PAXgene blood miRNA kit on an automated QIAcube, without T cell sorting. Deep TCRalpha and TCRbeta repertoire profiling with unique molecular barcoding was performed on peripheral blood of monozygotic twin pairs concordant or discordant for inflammatory bowel disease. Smoking habits were recorded for all twin pairs, and individuals were classified as current, former or never smokers. Taken from the germline V gene (reference sequence), the CDR1 and CDR2 loops are MNHEY and SMNVEV. The CDR3 numbers 13 residues from cysteine through phenylalanine. No DNA sequence is on record.

Sequencing used blood. This TCR was sampled from a human donor with ulcerative colitis or Crohn's disease, or a healthy co-twin of an affected twin (not recorded which). This sequence uses TRBV27 and TRBJ1-4. The CDR3 protein is CASREHSNEKLFF.